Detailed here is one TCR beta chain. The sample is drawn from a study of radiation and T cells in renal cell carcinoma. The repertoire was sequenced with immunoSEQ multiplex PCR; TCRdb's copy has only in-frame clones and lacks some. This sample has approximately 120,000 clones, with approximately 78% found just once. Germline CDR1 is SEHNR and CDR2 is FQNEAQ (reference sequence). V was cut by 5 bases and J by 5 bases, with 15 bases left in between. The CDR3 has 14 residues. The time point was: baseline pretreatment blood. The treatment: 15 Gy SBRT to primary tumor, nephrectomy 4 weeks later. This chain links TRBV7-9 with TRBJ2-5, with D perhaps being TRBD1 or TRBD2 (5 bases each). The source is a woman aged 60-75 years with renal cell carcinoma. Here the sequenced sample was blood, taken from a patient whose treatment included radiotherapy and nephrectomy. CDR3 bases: TGTGCCAGCAGCACATCCGGGACGTGGGAGACCCAGTACTTC. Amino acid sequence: CASSTSGTWETQYF.